This T cell receptor beta chain was retrieved from a study of breast tumors, draining lymph nodes, adjacent tissues. Germline V gives CDR1 KGHSH, CDR2 LQKENI. Trimming left V 1 base short and J 8 bases short, with 14 bases between. CDR3 length equals 14 residues. TCRdb re-called the multiplex PCR reads with MiXCR, one entry per CDR3 protein. The repertoire holds around 21,000 distinct CDR3 sequences, with 41% as singletons. The V call is TRBV18, the J call TRBJ1-2; D gene ambiguous. The source material was breast tumor tissue. The receptor comes from a female donor with breast cancer. Some clones in this sample may be carry-over from other donors' samples. CDR3 loop: CASSPLQRREGYTF. CDR3 sequence (DNA): TGTGCCAGCTCACCACTGCAAAGAAGAGAGGGCTACACCTTC.